Described below is a single T cell receptor (beta chain) sequence and its context. The antigen remains unidentified. The junction shows a germline mismatch at one end, possibly a read error. This sample is part of a study of cytomegalovirus exposure and HLA in healthy donors. Study conclusions and caveats: Across donors, sequencing depth was assumed by presence/absence analyses to be roughly uniform. Rates of TCR association differed by HLA locus in a later analysis, with DRB1 highest and HLA-C lowest. Despite most TCR sequences being rare, some public TCRs occurred in many donors.

In germline, CDR1 is SGHNT, CDR2 YENEEA. CDR3 length: 17 residues. The PCR made use of 60 Vbeta and 13 Jbeta primers. TCRdb's table, derived via immunoSEQ multiplex PCR, lists solely in-frame clones and lacks some. This table has around 90,000 clones, 81% appearing once. Sequencing input: PBMCs. The clonotype originates from a human donor in good health. The genes are TRBV11-3 and TRBJ2-7; TRBD1 matches 9 bases. CDR3 sequence reads: CASRLDRGATSVHEQYF. Written as DNA, the CDR3 is TGTGCCAGCAGGTTAGACAGGGGGGCGACGTCCGTCCACGAGCAGTACTTC.